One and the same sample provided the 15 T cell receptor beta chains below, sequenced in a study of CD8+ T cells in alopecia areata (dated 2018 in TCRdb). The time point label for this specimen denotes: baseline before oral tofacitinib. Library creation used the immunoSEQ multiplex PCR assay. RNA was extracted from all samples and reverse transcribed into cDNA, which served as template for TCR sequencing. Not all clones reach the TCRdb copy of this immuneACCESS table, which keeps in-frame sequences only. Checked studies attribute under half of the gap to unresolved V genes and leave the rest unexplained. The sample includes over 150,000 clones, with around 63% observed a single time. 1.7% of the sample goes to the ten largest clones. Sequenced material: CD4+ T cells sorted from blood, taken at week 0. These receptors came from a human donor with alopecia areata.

The CDR3 DNA reads as TGTGCCGGGCTGGGACAGGCGAATTCACCCCTCCACTTT. Amino acids: CAGLGQANSPLHF. The V and J genes are TRBV30 and TRBJ1-6, with 8 nucleotides matching TRBD1. Germline assignment: CDR1 GTSNPN and CDR2 SVGIG (reference sequence). Trimming at V came to 8 bases and at J to 7 bases, leaving 7 bases not matched to a gene. The CDR3 has 13 amino acids. The full variable domain, with the rest looked up from reference TRBV30 and TRBJ1-6, is SQTIHQWPATLVQPVGSPLSLECTVEGTSNPNLYWYRQAAGRGLQLLFYSVGIGQISSEVPQNLSASRPQDRQFILSSKKLLLSDSGFYLCAGLGQANSPLHFGNGTRLTVT.

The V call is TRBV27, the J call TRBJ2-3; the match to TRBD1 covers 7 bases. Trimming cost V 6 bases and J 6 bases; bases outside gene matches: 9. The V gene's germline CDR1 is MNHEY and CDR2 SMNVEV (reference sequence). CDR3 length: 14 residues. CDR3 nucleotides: TGTGCCAGCAGACCAAGCGACAGGGTTGATACGCAGTATTTT. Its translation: CASRPSDRVDTQYF.

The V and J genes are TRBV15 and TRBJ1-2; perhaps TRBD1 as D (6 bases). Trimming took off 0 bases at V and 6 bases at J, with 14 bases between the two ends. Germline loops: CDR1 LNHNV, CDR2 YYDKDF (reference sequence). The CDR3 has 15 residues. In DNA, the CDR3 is TGTGCCACCAGCAGAGAGGGGGAAACAGGGCATGGCTACACCTTC. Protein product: CATSREGETGHGYTF. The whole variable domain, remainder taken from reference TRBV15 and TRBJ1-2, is DAMVIQNPRYQVTQFGKPVTLSCSQTLNHNVMYWYQQKSSQAPKLLFHYYDKDFNNEADTPDNFQSRRPNTSFCFLDIRSPGLGDTAMYLCATSREGETGHGYTFGSGTRLTVV.

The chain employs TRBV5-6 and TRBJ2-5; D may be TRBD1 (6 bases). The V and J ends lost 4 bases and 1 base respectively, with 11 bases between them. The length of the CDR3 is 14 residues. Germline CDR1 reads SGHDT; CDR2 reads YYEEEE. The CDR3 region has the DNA TGTGCCAGCAGCCCACCGGACAGCCAAGAGACCCAGTACTTC. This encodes CASSPPDSQETQYF. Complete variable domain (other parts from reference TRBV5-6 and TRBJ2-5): DAGVTQSPTHLIKTRGQQVTLRCSPKSGHDTVSWYQQALGQGPQFIFQYYEEEERQRGNFPDRFSGHQFPNYSSELNVNALLLGDSALYLCASSPPDSQETQYFGPGTRLLVL.

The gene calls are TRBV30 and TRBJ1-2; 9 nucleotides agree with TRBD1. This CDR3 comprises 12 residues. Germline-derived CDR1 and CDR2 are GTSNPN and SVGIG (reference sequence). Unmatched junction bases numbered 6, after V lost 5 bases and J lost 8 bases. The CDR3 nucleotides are TGTGCCTGGGTACAGGGGGCAAGGGGCTACACCTTC. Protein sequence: CAWVQGARGYTF.

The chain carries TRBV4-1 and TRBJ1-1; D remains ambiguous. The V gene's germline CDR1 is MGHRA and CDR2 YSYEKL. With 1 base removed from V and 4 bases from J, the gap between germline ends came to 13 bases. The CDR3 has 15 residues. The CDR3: CASSQGLISLTEAFF. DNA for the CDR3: TGCGCCAGCAGCCAAGGACTCATCTCCCTCACTGAAGCTTTCTTT.

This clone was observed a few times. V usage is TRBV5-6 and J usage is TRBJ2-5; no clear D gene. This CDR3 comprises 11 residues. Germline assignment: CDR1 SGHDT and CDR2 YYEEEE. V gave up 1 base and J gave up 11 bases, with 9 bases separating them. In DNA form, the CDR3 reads TGTGCCAGCAGCTTGCAAGACCAACAGTACTTC. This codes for CASSLQDQQYF.

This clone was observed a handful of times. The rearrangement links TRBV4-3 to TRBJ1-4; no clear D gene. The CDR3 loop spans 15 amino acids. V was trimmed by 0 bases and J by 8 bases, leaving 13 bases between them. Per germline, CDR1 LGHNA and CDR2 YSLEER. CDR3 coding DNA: TGCGCCAGCAGCCAAGAAGGGAGCGGGGAAGAAAAACTGTTTTTT. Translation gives CASSQEGSGEEKLFF.

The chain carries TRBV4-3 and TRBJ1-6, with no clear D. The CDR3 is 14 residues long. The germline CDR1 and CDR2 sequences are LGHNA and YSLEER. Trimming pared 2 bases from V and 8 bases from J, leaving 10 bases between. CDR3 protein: CASSQTERDSPLHF. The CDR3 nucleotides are TGCGCCAGCAGCCAAACAGAGAGAGATTCACCCCTCCACTTT.

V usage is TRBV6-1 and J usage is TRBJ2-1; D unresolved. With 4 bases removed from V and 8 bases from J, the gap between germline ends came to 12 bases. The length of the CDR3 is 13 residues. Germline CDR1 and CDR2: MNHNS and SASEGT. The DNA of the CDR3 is TGTGCCAGCAGTGCAATACTTTCCGATGAGCAGTTCTTC. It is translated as CASSAILSDEQFF.

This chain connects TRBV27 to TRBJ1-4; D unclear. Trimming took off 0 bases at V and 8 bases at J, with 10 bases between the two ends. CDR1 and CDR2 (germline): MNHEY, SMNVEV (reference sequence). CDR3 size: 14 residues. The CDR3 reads CASSLSPGMEKLFF. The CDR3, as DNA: TGTGCCAGCAGTTTATCCCCGGGAATGGAAAAACTGTTTTTT.

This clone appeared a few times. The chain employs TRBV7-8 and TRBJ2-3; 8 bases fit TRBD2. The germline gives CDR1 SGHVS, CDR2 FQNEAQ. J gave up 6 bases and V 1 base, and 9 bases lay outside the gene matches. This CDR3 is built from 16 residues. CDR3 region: CASSLVTGGLGDTQYF. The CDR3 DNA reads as TGTGCCAGCAGCTTAGTGACGGGGGGGCTGGGTGATACGCAGTATTTT.

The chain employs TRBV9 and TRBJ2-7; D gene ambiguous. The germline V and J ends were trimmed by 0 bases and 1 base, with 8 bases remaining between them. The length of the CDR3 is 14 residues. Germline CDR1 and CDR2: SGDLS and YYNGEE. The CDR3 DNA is TGTGCCAGCAGCGTAGGGTTAGTTTCCTACGAGCAGTACTTC. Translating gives CASSVGLVSYEQYF. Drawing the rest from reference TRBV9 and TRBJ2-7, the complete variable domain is DSGVTQTPKHLITATGQRVTLRCSPRSGDLSVYWYQQSLDQGLQFLIQYYNGEERAKGNILERFSAQQFPDLHSELNLSSLELGDSALYFCASSVGLVSYEQYFGPGTRLTVT.

The CDR3 is CASSLGVGSLAGELFF. As DNA, the CDR3 is TGTGCCAGCAGCTTAGGGGTCGGCAGCCTAGCCGGGGAGCTGTTTTTT. This rearrangement joins TRBV7-2 to TRBJ2-2; no clear D gene. Germline V gene lookup returns CDR1 SGHTA and CDR2 FQGNSA. This CDR3 spans 16 amino acids. V was pared by 1 base and J by 6 bases, with 15 bases between.

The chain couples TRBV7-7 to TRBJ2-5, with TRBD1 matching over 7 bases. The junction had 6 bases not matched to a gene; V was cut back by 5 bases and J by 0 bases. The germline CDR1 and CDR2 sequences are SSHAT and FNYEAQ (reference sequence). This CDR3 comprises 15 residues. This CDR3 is CASSPNRGYQETQYF. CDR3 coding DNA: TGTGCCAGCAGCCCTAACAGGGGATACCAAGAGACCCAGTACTTC.